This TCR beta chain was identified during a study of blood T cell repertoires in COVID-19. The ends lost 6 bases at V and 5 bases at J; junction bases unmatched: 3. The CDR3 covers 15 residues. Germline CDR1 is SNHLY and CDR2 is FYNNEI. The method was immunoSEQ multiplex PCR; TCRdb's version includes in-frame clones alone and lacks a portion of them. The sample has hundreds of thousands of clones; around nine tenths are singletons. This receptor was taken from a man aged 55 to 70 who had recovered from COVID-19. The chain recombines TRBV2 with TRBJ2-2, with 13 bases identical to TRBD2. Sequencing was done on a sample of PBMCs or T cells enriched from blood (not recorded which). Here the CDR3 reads CASRLGLAGTGELFF. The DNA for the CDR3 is TGTGCCAGCAGGTTGGGACTAGCGGGAACCGGGGAGCTGTTTTTT.